A selection of T cell receptor beta chains follows, all from one sample in a study of human T cells and chemical hapten exposure. TCRdb itself ran the RACE reads through MiXCR, one entry per CDR3 protein. Among about 190,000 distinct CDR3 sequences listed, 24% were seen once. Here the sequenced sample was whole blood, taken in connection with sensitization to the hapten diphenylcyclopropenone (DPC). Receptors originate from a woman aged 40 to 49 with alopecia areata. Some clones in this sample may be carry-over from other donors' samples. Each CDR3 is given with its conserved first and last residue. A D gene is named only where the DNA matches it firmly. Clone size is stated in some rows and not others, as once, few, many or a class when expanded.

d_gene	v_gene	j_gene	abundance	CDR3aa	CDR3nt
NA	TRBV7-9	TRBJ2-5	few	CASGRSWETQYF	TGTGCCAGCGGCAGGTCATGGGAGACCCAGTACTTC
NA	TRBV7-9	TRBJ2-6	NA	CASDGKSGANVLTF	TGTGCCAGCGACGGGAAGTCTGGGGCCAACGTCCTGACTTTC
NA	TRBV10-3	TRBJ2-3	few	CAISESMGTDTQYF	TGTGCCATCAGTGAGTCGATGGGCACAGATACGCAGTATTTT
NA	TRBV29-1	TRBJ2-1	NA	CSGEPGSLGYNEQFF	TGCAGCGGCGAACCAGGGTCCCTAGGCTACAATGAGCAGTTCTTC
NA	TRBV2	TRBJ1-6	NA	CASARGLNSPLHF	TGTGCCAGCGCCCGGGGGCTCAATTCACCCCTCCACTTT
NA	TRBV20-1	TRBJ2-5	few	CSARALVETQYF	TGCAGTGCTAGAGCGTTGGTAGAGACCCAGTACTTC
NA	TRBV6-5	TRBJ2-5	NA	CASSYSSAVPETQYF	TGTGCCAGCAGTTACTCGAGCGCGGTTCCCGAGACCCAGTACTTC
TRBD2	TRBV27	TRBJ2-1	NA	CASSFGLAGGNEQFF	TGTGCCAGCAGTTTCGGACTAGCGGGAGGCAATGAGCAGTTCTTC
NA	TRBV5-1	TRBJ1-1	NA	CASSSRGVNTEAFF	TGCGCCAGCAGCTCGAGGGGCGTGAACACTGAAGCTTTCTTT
NA	TRBV15	TRBJ1-5	few	CATSRDGNNQPQHF	TGTGCCACCAGCAGAGATGGAAACAATCAGCCCCAGCATTTT
TRBD1	TRBV27	TRBJ1-3	once	CASRAGTGSGNTIYF	TGTGCCAGCAGAGCCGGGACAGGGTCAGGAAACACCATATATTTT
NA	TRBV20-1	TRBJ2-1	few	CSARSDSYNEQFF	TGCAGTGCTAGATCCGACAGCTACAATGAGCAGTTCTTC
TRBD2	TRBV6-4	TRBJ2-1	many	CASSDTSGSPNEQFF	TGTGCCAGCAGCGATACTAGCGGGAGTCCCAATGAGCAGTTCTTC
NA	TRBV7-2	TRBJ2-5	many	CASSPQETQYF	TGTGCCAGCAGCCCCCAAGAGACCCAGTACTTC
NA	TRBV5-1	TRBJ1-4	NA	CASSLGSGEKLFF	TGCGCCAGCAGCTTGGGGTCGGGTGAAAAACTGTTTTTT
TRBD2	TRBV9	TRBJ2-7	NA	CASSVSGTRQYEQYF	TGTGCCAGCAGCGTCTCCGGGACTAGACAGTACGAGCAGTACTTC
TRBD2	TRBV15	TRBJ2-7	NA	CATSRDLAGVAPYEQYF	TGTGCCACCAGCAGAGATTTAGCGGGAGTGGCCCCCTACGAGCAGTACTTC
TRBD2	TRBV29-1	TRBJ2-7	NA	CSVRGRQTYEQYF	TGCAGCGTTCGCGGGAGGCAAACCTACGAGCAGTACTTC
NA	TRBV7-2	TRBJ1-1	NA	CASSLQAMDNKAFF	TGTGCCAGCAGCCTACAGGCGATGGACAATAAGGCTTTCTTT
TRBD1	TRBV5-1	TRBJ2-7	few	CASSLDPGQGYEQYF	TGCGCCAGCAGCTTGGACCCGGGACAGGGCTACGAGCAGTACTTC
NA	TRBV5-1	TRBJ2-2	many	CASSFLALANTGELFF	TGCGCCAGCAGCTTCCTAGCCCTCGCGAACACCGGGGAGCTGTTTTTT
NA	TRBV25-1	TRBJ1-6	NA	CASSPKGGANSPLHF	TGTGCCAGCAGCCCAAAGGGGGGTGCTAATTCACCCCTCCACTTT
TRBD2	TRBV4-1	TRBJ2-7	many	CASSPGLAGDGGEQYF	TGCGCCAGCAGCCCGGGACTAGCGGGAGACGGTGGCGAGCAGTACTTC
NA	TRBV2	TRBJ2-4	NA	CASSGEGPQNIQYF	TGTGCCAGCAGTGGAGAGGGGCCCCAAAACATTCAGTACTTC
NA	TRBV28	TRBJ2-4	once	CASTERDALAKNIQYF	TGTGCCAGCACCGAAAGGGACGCACTAGCCAAAAACATTCAGTACTTC
NA	TRBV27	TRBJ2-1	many	CASSHADEQFF	TGTGCCAGCAGTCACGCCGATGAGCAGTTCTTC